This TCR beta chain was captured in a study of blood T cells in healthy people across ages. This CDR3 contains 16 residues. The V segment lost 3 bases and the J segment 1 base; nucleotides outside the gene matches: 5. Germline assignment: CDR1 WNHNN and CDR2 SYGVQD (reference sequence). Study-level results: Possibly, changes in expanded clonotypes were confounded because donor CMV status was unknown.

Each individual donor underwent a draw of roughly 10 milliliters of peripheral blood. Extractions gave at least 6 micrograms of total RNA per sample. With a J-beta primer mix and a sample-barcoded 5' primer, a second PCR ran about 7 to 12 cycles. Every cDNA molecule carried a tag from a template-switch adaptor bearing 12 random nucleotides. TCRdb passed the 5' RACE reads through MiXCR, listing each CDR3 protein once. Of around 940,000 distinct CDR3 sequences in the sample, roughly 47% were seen once. Worth noting for this clonotype: Its antigen remains unknown.

This clonotype was obtained from a woman in her sixties or seventies in good health. Sequencing input: blood. This sequence joins TRBV10-1 and TRBJ2-1, with 8 bases fitting TRBD2. CDR3 sequence reads: CASSEAGENSYNEQFF. The CDR3 DNA reads as TGCGCCAGCAGTGAAGCGGGAGAGAATTCCTACAATGAGCAGTTCTTC.